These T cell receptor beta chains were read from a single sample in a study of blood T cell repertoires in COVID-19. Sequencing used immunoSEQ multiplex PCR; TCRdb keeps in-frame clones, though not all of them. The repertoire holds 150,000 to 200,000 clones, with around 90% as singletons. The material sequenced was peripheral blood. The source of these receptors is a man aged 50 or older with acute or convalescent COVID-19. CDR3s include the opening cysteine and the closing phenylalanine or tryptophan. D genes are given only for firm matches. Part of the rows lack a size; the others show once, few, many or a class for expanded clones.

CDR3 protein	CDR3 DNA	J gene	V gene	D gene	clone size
CASSEGQGTGELFF	TGTGCCAGCAGCGAGGGACAGGGGACCGGGGAGCTGTTTTTT	TRBJ2-2	TRBV7-8	TRBD1	.
CASSLSNSGNTIYF	TGTGCCAGCAGTTTGAGTAACTCTGGAAACACCATATATTTT	TRBJ1-3	TRBV27	.	.
CASRRLDGELFF	TGTGCCAGCAGGAGACTGGACGGGGAGCTGTTTTTT	TRBJ2-2	TRBV25-1	.	.
CASRTGQGETQYF	TGTGCCAGCAGGACGGGACAGGGAGAGACCCAGTACTTC	TRBJ2-5	TRBV28	TRBD1	.
CASSFNRDYTDTQYF	TGTGCCAGCAGTTTTAACAGAGACTACACAGATACGCAGTATTTT	TRBJ2-3	TRBV28	.	.
CASSLGHRGDTGELFF	TGTGCCAGCAGCTTAGGGCACAGGGGGGACACCGGGGAGCTGTTTTTT	TRBJ2-2	TRBV7-9	TRBD1	.
CSCFGGTNYNEQFF	TGCAGCTGTTTCGGGGGGACTAACTACAATGAGCAGTTCTTC	TRBJ2-1	TRBV29-1	TRBD2	.
CASSSRTGGTEAFF	TGCGCCAGCAGCAGCCGGACAGGGGGCACTGAAGCTTTCTTT	TRBJ1-1	TRBV5-1	TRBD1	.
CASSLGGQGTMVVAEQYF	TGCGCCAGCAGCTTGGGGGGGCAGGGTACGATGGTGGTAGCCGAGCAGTACTTC	TRBJ2-7	TRBV5-1	.	.
CATSRGGDSYGYTF	TGTGCCACCAGCAGAGGCGGAGATTCCTATGGCTACACCTTC	TRBJ1-2	TRBV15	.	.
CASSQDTGKASGNTIYF	TGCGCCAGCAGCCAAGATACGGGAAAAGCCTCTGGAAACACCATATATTTT	TRBJ1-3	TRBV4-1	.	once
CASRLQGTASNQPQHF	TGTGCCAGTAGGCTACAGGGAACAGCAAGCAATCAGCCCCAGCATTTT	TRBJ1-5	TRBV19	.	.
CASSGQSSGETQYF	TGTGCCAGCAGCGGACAGTCCAGCGGGGAGACCCAGTACTTC	TRBJ2-5	TRBV9	.	.
CASSSHSGRAYEQYF	TGTGCCAGCAGCAGCCATAGCGGGAGGGCCTACGAGCAGTACTTC	TRBJ2-7	TRBV21-1	.	.
CASSRLLQRDYGYTF	TGTGCCAGCAGCCGCCTCCTCCAGAGGGACTATGGCTACACCTTC	TRBJ1-2	TRBV11-2	.	.
CAIRGSANTGELFF	TGTGCCATCCGGGGTTCCGCGAACACCGGGGAGCTGTTTTTT	TRBJ2-2	TRBV15	.	.
CASSHRGGQETQYF	TGTGCCAGCAGCCACCGAGGAGGTCAAGAGACCCAGTACTTC	TRBJ2-5	TRBV6-6	.	.
CASSLLVAGDTGELFF	TGTGCCAGCAGCTTATTAGTAGCGGGAGACACCGGGGAGCTGTTTTTT	TRBJ2-2	TRBV7-2	TRBD2	.
CASSFSAPGTSGIYNEQFF	TGTGCCAGCAGCTTTTCGGCCCCAGGCACTAGCGGGATCTACAATGAGCAGTTCTTC	TRBJ2-1	TRBV11-2	TRBD2	.
CASSPGQGGTQYF	TGTGCCAGTAGCCCCGGACAGGGTGGGACCCAGTACTTC	TRBJ2-5	TRBV19	TRBD1	.
CASSIGLAAINEQFF	TGTGCCAGTAGTATAGGACTAGCAGCGATCAATGAGCAGTTCTTC	TRBJ2-1	TRBV19	TRBD2	.
CASSQDRGIQYF	TGTGCCAGCAGCCAAGACAGGGGCATTCAGTACTTC	TRBJ2-4	TRBV3-1/TRBV3-2	.	.
CASSYREPNYGYTF	TGCGCCAGCAGCTACAGGGAGCCTAACTATGGCTACACCTTC	TRBJ1-2	TRBV23-1	.	.
CASSSTSRDRGRREQYF	TGTGCCAGCAGTTCAACATCCCGGGACAGGGGGCGTCGTGAGCAGTACTTC	TRBJ2-7	TRBV27	TRBD1	.
CASSLGGAKAQYF	TGTGCCAGCAGTTTAGGGGGCGCCAAGGCGCAGTATTTT	TRBJ2-3	TRBV12-3/TRBV12-4	.	.
CASGVGYEQYF	TGTGCCAGTGGAGTAGGATACGAGCAGTACTTC	TRBJ2-7	TRBV12-3/TRBV12-4	.	.
CASSVGAGTNSYEQYF	TGTGCCAGCAGCGTAGGCGCCGGGACTAACTCCTACGAGCAGTACTTC	TRBJ2-7	TRBV9	TRBD2	.
CASSILDRAYEQYF	TGTGCCAGTAGTATTTTGGACAGGGCCTACGAGCAGTACTTC	TRBJ2-7	TRBV19	TRBD1	.
CASSPGTGRYNEQFF	TGTGCCAGCAGCCCTGGGACAGGGCGATACAATGAGCAGTTCTTC	TRBJ2-1	TRBV7-9	TRBD1	.
CASSYSGLTPDIQYF	TGTGCCAGCAGTTACTCCGGGTTGACGCCGGACATTCAGTACTTC	TRBJ2-4	TRBV6-5	.	.
CASPDREFTEAFF	TGTGCCAGCCCCGACAGGGAATTCACTGAAGCTTTCTTT	TRBJ1-1	TRBV28	TRBD1	.
CASRSRRLGSATIYF	TGTGCCAGCAGATCCCGACGGCTGGGTAGCGCCACCATATATTTT	TRBJ1-3	TRBV28	.	.
CATRGGTGIGEAFF	TGTGCCACCCGGGGTGGAACAGGGATTGGTGAAGCTTTCTTT	TRBJ1-1	TRBV2	.	once
CASSPLGYGVSEQYF	TGTGCCAGCTCACCACTCGGCTACGGAGTCTCCGAGCAGTACTTC	TRBJ2-7	TRBV18	.	.
CASSQGRTGITDTQYF	TGTGCCAGCAGCCAAGGCCGGACAGGGATAACAGATACGCAGTATTTT	TRBJ2-3	TRBV14	TRBD1	.
CASSSARQSNEKLFF	TGTGCCAGCAGTTCAGCTAGACAGAGCAATGAAAAACTGTTTTTT	TRBJ1-4	TRBV6-5	.	once
CASSSPSWETQYF	TGTGCCAGCAGTTCTCCCAGTTGGGAGACCCAGTACTTC	TRBJ2-5	TRBV6-6	.	.
CASSRTGKSSYNEQFF	TGTGCCAGTAGTAGGACAGGCAAGAGCTCCTACAATGAGCAGTTCTTC	TRBJ2-1	TRBV19	TRBD1	once
CASSLDRGDNQPQHF	TGCGCCAGCAGCCTAGACAGGGGAGACAATCAGCCCCAGCATTTT	TRBJ1-5	TRBV5-1	TRBD1	few
CASSMSTGQSNSPLHF	TGTGCCAGTAGTATGTCCACGGGACAGTCGAATTCACCCCTCCACTTT	TRBJ1-6	TRBV19	TRBD1	.
CASSRTGVDNQPQHF	TGTGCCAGCAGTCGCACAGGGGTGGACAATCAGCCCCAGCATTTT	TRBJ1-5	TRBV6-5	TRBD1	.
CASSLLPQGAWGYTF	TGTGCCAGCAGTTTATTACCACAGGGGGCGTGGGGCTACACCTTC	TRBJ1-2	TRBV27	TRBD1	.
CASRKGQPNQPQHF	TGTGCCAGCAGGAAGGGGCAACCTAATCAGCCCCAGCATTTT	TRBJ1-5	TRBV6-6	.	once
CASSPYRDTEAFF	TGTGCCAGCTCTCCTTACAGGGACACTGAAGCTTTCTTT	TRBJ1-1	TRBV18	.	.
CASSIDAGDNSPLHF	TGTGCCAGTAGTATAGATGCAGGTGATAATTCACCCCTCCACTTT	TRBJ1-6	TRBV19	.	.
CASSDIDRVGGYTF	TGTGCCAGCAGTGATATCGACAGGGTGGGTGGCTACACCTTC	TRBJ1-2	TRBV6-1	TRBD1	.
CASSQDQANTGELFF	TGCGCCAGCAGCCAAGATCAGGCGAACACCGGGGAGCTGTTTTTT	TRBJ2-2	TRBV4-3	.	once
CASSIRTKDEQYF	TGTGCCAGTAGTATAAGGACTAAAGACGAGCAGTACTTC	TRBJ2-7	TRBV19	.	.
CASSPNPRTGDQPQHF	TGTGCCAGCAGCCCAAACCCCCGGACAGGGGATCAGCCCCAGCATTTT	TRBJ1-5	TRBV7-2	TRBD1	.
CASSQVRSTRDGYTF	TGCGCCAGCAGCCAAGTGAGGAGTACGCGGGATGGCTACACCTTC	TRBJ1-2	TRBV4-3	.	.
CASKDTAGTGARSYNSPLHF	TGTGCCAGCAAAGATACCGCCGGGACAGGCGCCCGCTCCTATAATTCACCCCTCCACTTT	TRBJ1-6	TRBV27	TRBD1	once
CASSDSVVPEQYF	TGTGCCAGCAGCGACAGTGTGGTGCCCGAGCAGTACTTC	TRBJ2-7	TRBV7-2	.	.
CASSTLGQEGANSPLHF	TGTGCCAGTAGTACCCTTGGACAGGAAGGAGCCAATTCACCCCTCCACTTT	TRBJ1-6	TRBV19	TRBD1	.